This T cell receptor (beta chain) came from a study of cytotoxic CD8 clonotypes in ibrutinib-treated CLL. The overall study: Samples had a mean of nearly 260,000 productive templates and more than 80,000 productive rearrangements.

The CDR3 extends over 13 amino acids. CDR1 is GTSNPN and CDR2 is SVGIG in the germline V gene (reference sequence). Trimming shortened V by 0 bases and J by 4 bases, and 6 bases separated the two germline ends. General study points: Measured clonality at baseline was greater than in age-matched healthy donors and tracked with circulating CD8+ T-cell counts. Different sampling times were used for sustained-remission and progressing patients. Clonality increased at ibrutinib response and stayed stable in sustained remission. At progression, however, it fell back toward baseline.

Points on this clone: Its specificity is not known.

Sequencing was performed with immunoSEQ multiplex PCR; in TCRdb, only in-frame clones are kept and a portion is missing. The sample includes 150,000 or so clones, 79% of them seen just once. This material consisted of PBMCs, taken after 12 months of ibrutinib treatment. The sequence derives from a human donor with chronic lymphocytic leukemia. The chain links TRBV30 to TRBJ1-4; D may be TRBD1 (5 bases). The CDR3 sequence is CAWSVTVNEKLFF. In DNA form, the CDR3 reads TGTGCCTGGAGTGTGACAGTTAATGAAAAACTGTTTTTT.